This is a list of T cell receptor beta chains from one sample in a study of T cell responses to AZD1222 COVID-19 vaccine. The table came from immunoSEQ multiplex PCR; TCRdb's copy has only in-frame clones and leaves some out. This table holds approximately 110,000 clones, about 95% found once. The specimen was peripheral blood, collected on day 0 of AZD1222 vaccination. Source of these receptors: an adult in good health. Each CDR3 is given with its conserved first and last residue. Clone size is stated in some rows and not others, as once, few, many or a class when expanded.

clone_size j_call v_call cdr3_aa
once TRBJ2-7 TRBV3-1/TRBV3-2 CASSQQGQGTYEQYF
. TRBJ1-2 TRBV19 CASSIRSGPLGYGYTF
. TRBJ1-5 TRBV5-1 CASSFGSGGNQPQHF
. TRBJ1-1 TRBV6-2/TRBV6-3 CASSYSGRGNTEAFF
. TRBJ1-3 TRBV2 CASQEPPRGRIGNTIYF
. TRBJ1-6 TRBV13 CASSYGTASNDNSPLHF
. TRBJ2-7 TRBV11-3 CASSTREGSEQYF
. TRBJ2-3 TRBV19 CASTRGVTSGKDTQYF
. TRBJ1-3 TRBV9 CASSAEGRSGNTIYF
. TRBJ2-1 TRBV19 CASSKDREYNEQFF
. TRBJ2-7 TRBV11-2 CASSPAIGTFQEQYF
. TRBJ2-1 TRBV5-6 CASSLVTRALNEQFF
. TRBJ1-4 TRBV19 CASSKSPSSEKLFF
. TRBJ2-3 TRBV5-1 CASSLDGLAGGADTQYF
. TRBJ2-5 TRBV15 CATSRTLTDSQETQYF
. TRBJ2-2 TRBV27 CASMRGQGNTGELFF
. TRBJ1-2 TRBV28 CASSPNPVTYGYTF
. TRBJ2-3 TRBV7-8 CASNPAFGGRADTQYF
. TRBJ2-5 TRBV19 CASMGGAAGEETQYF
. TRBJ2-1 TRBV28 CASSDRGRDEQFF
. TRBJ2-7 TRBV3-1/TRBV3-2 CASSQDLRPTSGEITPWYEQYF
. TRBJ1-2 TRBV9 CASSVLKETGSNYGYTF